The 18 T cell receptor beta chains below come from one sample, sequenced in a study of cytomegalovirus exposure and HLA in healthy donors. The PCR made use of 60 Vbeta and 13 Jbeta primers. The table came from immunoSEQ multiplex PCR; TCRdb's copy has only in-frame clones and leaves some out. The sample has 150,000 or so clones, approximately 80% seen once; the top ten hold about 13%. The sequencing input was PBMCs. The receptors derive from a man in his forties in good health and CMV-seropositive.

The chain employs TRBV19 and TRBJ2-1, with 10 bases matching TRBD2. The ends lost 1 base at V and 8 bases at J; junction bases unmatched: 2. CDR3 size: 14 residues. CDR1 and CDR2 from the germline V gene are LNHDA and SQIVND (reference sequence). The CDR3 protein is CASSIVGTSDEQFF. The CDR3 DNA reads TGTGCCAGTAGTATAGTCGGGACTAGCGATGAGCAGTTCTTC.

This chain links TRBV5-3 with TRBJ2-7; TRBD2 agrees at 9 bases. TRBV5-3 is classed as an ORF, of uncertain function. Unmatched junction bases numbered 6, after V lost 2 bases and J lost 3 bases. The CDR3 runs 15 residues. CDR3 amino acids: CARSLLAGGNYEQYF. CDR3 DNA sequence: TGTGCCAGAAGCTTACTAGCGGGCGGAAACTACGAGCAGTACTTC.

The J gene is TRBJ2-1, the V gene TRBV6-1, with TRBD2 matching 13 bases. Trimming removed 6 bases from V and 8 bases from J; junction bases left unmatched: 7. The CDR3 has 15 amino acids. Germline lookup yields CDR1 MNHNS and CDR2 SASEGT. CDR3 DNA sequence: TGTGCCAGCAGACCGGGGACTAGCGGGATATATGAGCAGTTCTTC. Its protein is CASRPGTSGIYEQFF.

The chain joins TRBV10-3 to TRBJ2-7; maybe TRBD2 (5 bases). CDR3 size: 13 residues. V lost 4 bases and J lost 6, with 13 bases in between. CDR1 and CDR2 (germline): ENHRY, SYGVKD. The CDR3 spells CAISGVLEGEQYF. The CDR3 region has the DNA TGTGCCATCAGTGGGGTACTAGAAGGCGAGCAGTACTTC.

This chain uses TRBV4-3 with TRBJ2-2, with TRBD2 identical over 7 bases. The CDR3 is made up of 17 amino acids. Germline CDR1 and CDR2: LGHNA and YSLEER. Trimming cost V 0 bases and J 3 bases; bases outside gene matches: 7. CDR3 sequence: CASSQDFAGADTGELFF. The CDR3 DNA reads TGCGCCAGCAGCCAAGATTTCGCGGGAGCGGACACCGGGGAGCTGTTTTTT.

The CDR3 DNA reads as TGTGCCAGCAGTCCAGGGGGGCGAAGCTCCTACAATGAGCAGTTCTTC. It encodes CASSPGGRSSYNEQFF. V usage is TRBV28 and J usage is TRBJ2-1, with a tentative D call TRBD1 (7 bases). This CDR3 is built from 16 residues. Germline V gene lookup returns CDR1 MDHEN and CDR2 SYDVKM. V lost 5 bases and J 0 bases, leaving 14 bases between the germline ends.

V gene TRBV6-4 combines with J gene TRBJ2-7; no firm D call. V was clipped by 6 bases and J by 3 bases, with 6 bases between them. The CDR3 length is 11 residues. In germline, CDR1 is MRHNA, CDR2 SNTAGT. The CDR3: CASSAGYEQYF. CDR3 nucleotide sequence: TGTGCCAGCAGCGCCGGCTACGAGCAGTACTTC.

The rearrangement links TRBV5-4 to TRBJ2-1, with TRBD2 identical over 10 bases. Losses at the gene ends were 6 bases for V and 7 bases for J; bases not matched to a gene: 10. Germline CDR1 SGHNT, CDR2 YYREEE (reference sequence). The CDR3 loop spans 15 amino acids. CDR3 nucleotides: TGTGCCAGCACCCGAGCGGGAGGGCCTGGTAATGAGCAGTTCTTC. Its protein product is CASTRAGGPGNEQFF.

The chain recombines TRBV28 with TRBJ1-1, with D possibly TRBD1 on 6 matching bases. V lost 4 bases to trimming and J lost 5 bases, with 11 bases between them. The CDR3 is 13 residues long. Germline-derived CDR1 and CDR2 are MDHEN and SYDVKM. CDR3 coding DNA: TGTGCCAGCAGTTCGCCCCAGGGGACTGAAGCTTTCTTT. Translating gives CASSSPQGTEAFF.

This clone came up a few times. The V call is TRBV7-2, the J call TRBJ2-5; possible D gene TRBD2, 6 bases. The CDR3 has 14 residues. Per germline, CDR1 SGHTA and CDR2 FQGNSA. Deletions cut 2 bases from V and 0 bases from J, with 7 bases between. The CDR3 loop is CASSLRRDQETQYF. The CDR3 DNA is TGTGCCAGCAGCTTAAGGAGGGACCAAGAGACCCAGTACTTC.

The chain uses TRBV5-6 and TRBJ2-3, with TRBD1 matching 9 bases. CDR3 length equals 14 residues. V gave up 3 bases and J gave up 2 bases; unmatched junction bases: 1. Germline loops: CDR1 SGHDT, CDR2 YYEEEE. The CDR3 here is CASSWDRATDTQYF. CDR3 DNA: TGTGCCAGCAGCTGGGACAGGGCCACAGATACGCAGTATTTT.

The chain combines TRBV30 with TRBJ1-6; D possibly corresponds to TRBD1 (5 bases). Germline CDR1 and CDR2: GTSNPN and SVGIG (reference sequence). The ends were cut back, 1 base at V and 11 bases at J, with 12 bases in the middle. The CDR3 runs 13 residues. CDR3 coding DNA: TGTGCCTGGAGTGACGGGGGAGTGACACCCCTCCACTTT. Translation: CAWSDGGVTPLHF.

CDR3 bases: TGTGCCAGCAGTTTGGGGCAGCTTAGCACTGAAGCTTTCTTT. Its protein product is CASSLGQLSTEAFF. This sequence joins TRBV28 and TRBJ1-1; a weak D match, TRBD1 (5 bases). Trimming stripped 3 bases from V and 4 bases from J, with 12 bases between. Germline CDR1 MDHEN, CDR2 SYDVKM. This CDR3 is built from 14 residues.

This chain connects TRBV25-1 to TRBJ2-7; D ambiguous. Germline lookup yields CDR1 MGHDK and CDR2 SYGVNS. The CDR3 is 12 residues long. The germline V and J ends were trimmed by 9 bases and 5 bases, with 14 bases remaining between them. The CDR3 nucleotides are TGTGCCAGGCCAAGTAGATCGGACGAGCAGTACTTC. Its protein product is CARPSRSDEQYF.

A single count supports this clone. The genes are TRBV7-2 and TRBJ1-1, with 7 bases aligning to TRBD1. The V gene's germline CDR1 is SGHTA and CDR2 FQGNSA. This CDR3 is 13 amino acids long. V trimming: 7 bases; J trimming: 8 bases; junction bases outside the gene matches: 10. The CDR3 DNA reads as TGTGCCAGCACCCAGAGAGGGGGCGGAGAAGCTTTCTTT. Its translation is CASTQRGGGEAFF. Full variable domain (rest looked up from reference TRBV7-2 and TRBJ1-1): GAGVSQSPSNKVTEKGKDVELRCDPISGHTALYWYRQSLGQGLEFLIYFQGNSAPDKSGLPSDRFSAERTGGSVSTLTIQRTQQEDSAVYLCASTQRGGGEAFFGQGTRLTVV.

This rearrangement joins TRBV7-2 to TRBJ2-7; D is possibly TRBD2 (6 bases). The CDR3 contains 13 residues. Trimming took off 1 base at V and 2 bases at J, with 6 bases between the two ends. CDR1 and CDR2 (germline): SGHTA, FQGNSA. CDR3: CASSLGTTYEQYF. The CDR3 nucleotides are TGTGCCAGCAGCTTAGGGACTACCTACGAGCAGTACTTC.

The CDR3 region has the DNA TGTGCCAGCAGTGAGGGAGCAGGGGGCGGACGGAGTGGCTACACCTTC. Its protein product is CASSEGAGGGRSGYTF. This chain connects TRBV6-1 to TRBJ1-2; TRBD1 agrees at 8 bases. The J segment lost 7 bases and the V segment lost 3 bases, leaving 13 bases of the junction unmatched. The CDR3 length is 16 residues. CDR1 is MNHNS and CDR2 is SASEGT in the germline V gene.

This clone was counted once. The chain links TRBV19 to TRBJ2-2, with TRBD2 matching 14 bases. This CDR3 is built from 16 residues. In germline, CDR1 is LNHDA, CDR2 SQIVND (reference sequence). V dropped 3 bases and J dropped 6; count of bases not matched to a gene: 3. CDR3 bases: TGTGCCAGTAGTATCGGGGGACTAGCGGGAGCCGGGGAGCTGTTTTTT. Its translation: CASSIGGLAGAGELFF.